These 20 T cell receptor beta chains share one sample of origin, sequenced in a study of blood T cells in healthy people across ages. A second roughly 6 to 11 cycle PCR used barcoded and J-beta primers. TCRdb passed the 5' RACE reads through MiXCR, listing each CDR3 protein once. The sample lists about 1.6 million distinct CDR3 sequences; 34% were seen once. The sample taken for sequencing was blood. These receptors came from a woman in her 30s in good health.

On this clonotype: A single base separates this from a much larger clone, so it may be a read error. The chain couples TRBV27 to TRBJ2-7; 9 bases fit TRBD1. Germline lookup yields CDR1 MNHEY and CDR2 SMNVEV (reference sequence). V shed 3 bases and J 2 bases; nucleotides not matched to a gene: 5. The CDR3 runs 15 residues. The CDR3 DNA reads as TGTGCCAGCAGTTTGAGGACAGGGGCTACCTACGAGCAGTACTTC. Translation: CASSLRTGATYEQYF.

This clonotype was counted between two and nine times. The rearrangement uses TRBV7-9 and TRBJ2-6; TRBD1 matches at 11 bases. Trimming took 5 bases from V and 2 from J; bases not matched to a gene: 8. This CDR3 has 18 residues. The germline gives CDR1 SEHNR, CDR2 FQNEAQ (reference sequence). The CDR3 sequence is CASSKGGTGGPGANVLTF. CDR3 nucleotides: TGTGCCAGCAGCAAAGGGGGGACAGGGGGACCTGGGGCCAACGTCCTGACTTTC.

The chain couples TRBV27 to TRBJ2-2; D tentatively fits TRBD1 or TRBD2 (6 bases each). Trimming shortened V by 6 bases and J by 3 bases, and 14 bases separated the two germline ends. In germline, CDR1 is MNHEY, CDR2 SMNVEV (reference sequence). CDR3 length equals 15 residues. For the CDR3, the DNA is TGTGCCAGCAGATCGGGGGCCCGGCACACCGGGGAGCTGTTTTTT. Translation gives CASRSGARHTGELFF.

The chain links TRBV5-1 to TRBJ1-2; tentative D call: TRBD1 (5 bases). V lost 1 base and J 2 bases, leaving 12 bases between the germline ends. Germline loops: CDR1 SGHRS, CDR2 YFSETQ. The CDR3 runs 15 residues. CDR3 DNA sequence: TGCGCCAGCAGCTTGAGTTGGGGGAGCAACTATGGCTACACCTTC. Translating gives CASSLSWGSNYGYTF.

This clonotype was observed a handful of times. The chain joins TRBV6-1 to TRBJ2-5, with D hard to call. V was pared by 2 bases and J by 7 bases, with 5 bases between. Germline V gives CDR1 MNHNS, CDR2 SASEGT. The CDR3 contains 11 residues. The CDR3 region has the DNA TGTGCCAGCAGTGAAATGTGGACCCAGTACTTC. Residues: CASSEMWTQYF.

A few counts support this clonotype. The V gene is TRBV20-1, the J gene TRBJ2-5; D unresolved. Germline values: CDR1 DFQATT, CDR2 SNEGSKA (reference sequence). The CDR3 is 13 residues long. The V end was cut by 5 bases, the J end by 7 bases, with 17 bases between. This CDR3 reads CSALRTGRGTQYF. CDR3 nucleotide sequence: TGCAGTGCTTTACGGACCGGGCGTGGGACCCAGTACTTC.

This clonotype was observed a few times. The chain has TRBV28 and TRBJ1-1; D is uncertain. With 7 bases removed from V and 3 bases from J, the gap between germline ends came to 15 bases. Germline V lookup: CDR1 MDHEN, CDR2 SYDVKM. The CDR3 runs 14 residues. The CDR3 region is CASIGVGGDTEAFF. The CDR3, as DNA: TGTGCCAGCATAGGAGTGGGAGGCGACACTGAAGCTTTCTTT.

The CDR3 reads CASSFHLGGMNTEAFF. CDR3 sequence (DNA): TGTGCCAGCAGCTTTCATCTTGGGGGAATGAACACTGAAGCTTTCTTT. This rearrangement joins TRBV5-6 to TRBJ1-1, with D possibly matching TRBD1 (5 bases). Germline assignment: CDR1 SGHDT and CDR2 YYEEEE. The V end was cut by 2 bases, the J end by 0 bases, with 14 bases between. The CDR3 sequence is 16 residues long.

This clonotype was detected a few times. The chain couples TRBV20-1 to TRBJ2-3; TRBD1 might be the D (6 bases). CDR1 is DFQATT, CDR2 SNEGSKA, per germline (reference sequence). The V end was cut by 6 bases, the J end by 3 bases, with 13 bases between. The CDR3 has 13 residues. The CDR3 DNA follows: TGCAGTGCCACCAGTACAGGGACAGATACGCAGTATTTT. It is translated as CSATSTGTDTQYF.

CDR3: CASRSTGFNEQFF. The DNA of the CDR3 is TGTGCCAGCAGGTCGACAGGGTTCAATGAGCAGTTCTTC. The rearrangement uses TRBV6-1 and TRBJ2-1; the match to TRBD1 covers 7 bases. Losses at the gene ends were 6 bases for V and 6 bases for J; bases not matched to a gene: 5. The CDR3 totals 13 residues. Germline values: CDR1 MNHNS, CDR2 SASEGT.

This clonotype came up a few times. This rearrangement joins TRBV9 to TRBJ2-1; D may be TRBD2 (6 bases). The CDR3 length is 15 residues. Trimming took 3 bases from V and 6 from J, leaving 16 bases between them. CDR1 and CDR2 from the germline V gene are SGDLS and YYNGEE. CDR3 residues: CASSARGVRGNEQFF. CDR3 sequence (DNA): TGTGCCAGCAGCGCCCGCGGGGTGCGGGGCAATGAGCAGTTCTTC.

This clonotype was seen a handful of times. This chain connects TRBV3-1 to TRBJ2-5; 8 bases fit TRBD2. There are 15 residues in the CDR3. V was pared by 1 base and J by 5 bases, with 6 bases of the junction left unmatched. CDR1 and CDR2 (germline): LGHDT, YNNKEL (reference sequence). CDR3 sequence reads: CASSQVTSGRETQYF. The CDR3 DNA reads TGTGCCAGCAGCCAAGTCACTAGCGGCCGGGAGACCCAGTACTTC.

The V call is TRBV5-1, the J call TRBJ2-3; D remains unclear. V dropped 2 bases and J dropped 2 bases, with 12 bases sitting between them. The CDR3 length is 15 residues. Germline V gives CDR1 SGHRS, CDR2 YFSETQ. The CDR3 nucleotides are TGCGCCAGCAGCTTCAGGACGGACCCCACAGATACGCAGTATTTT. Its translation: CASSFRTDPTDTQYF.

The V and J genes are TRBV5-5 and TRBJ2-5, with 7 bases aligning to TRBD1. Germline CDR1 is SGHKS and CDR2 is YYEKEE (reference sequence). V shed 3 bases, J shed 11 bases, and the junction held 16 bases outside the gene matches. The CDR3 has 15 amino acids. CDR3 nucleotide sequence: TGTGCCAGCAGCTCCCGGGACAGACCACGCAAAGGGCAGTACTTC. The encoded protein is CASSSRDRPRKGQYF.

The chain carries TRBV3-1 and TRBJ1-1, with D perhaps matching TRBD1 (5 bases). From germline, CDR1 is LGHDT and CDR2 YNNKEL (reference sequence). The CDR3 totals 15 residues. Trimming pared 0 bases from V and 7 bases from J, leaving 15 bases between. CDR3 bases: TGTGCCAGCAGCCAAGAAGGACTGGGGACTCTTGAAGCTTTCTTT. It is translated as CASSQEGLGTLEAFF.

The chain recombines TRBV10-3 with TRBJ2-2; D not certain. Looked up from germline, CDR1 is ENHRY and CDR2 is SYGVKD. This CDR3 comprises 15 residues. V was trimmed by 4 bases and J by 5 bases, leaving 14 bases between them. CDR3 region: CAISARSTQTGELFF. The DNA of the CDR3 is TGTGCCATCAGTGCCCGCTCGACCCAGACCGGGGAGCTGTTTTTT.

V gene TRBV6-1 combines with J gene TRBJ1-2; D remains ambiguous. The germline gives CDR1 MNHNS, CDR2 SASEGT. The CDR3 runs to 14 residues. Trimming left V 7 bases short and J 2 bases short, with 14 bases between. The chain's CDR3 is CASTWGGTNYGYTF. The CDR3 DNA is TGTGCCAGCACGTGGGGAGGAACAAACTATGGCTACACCTTC.

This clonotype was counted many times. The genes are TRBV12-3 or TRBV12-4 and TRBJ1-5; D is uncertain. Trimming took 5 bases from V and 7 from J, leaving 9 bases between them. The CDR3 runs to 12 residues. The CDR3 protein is CASSPRRQPQHF. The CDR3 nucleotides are TGTGCCAGCAGTCCCCGGCGGCAGCCCCAGCATTTT.

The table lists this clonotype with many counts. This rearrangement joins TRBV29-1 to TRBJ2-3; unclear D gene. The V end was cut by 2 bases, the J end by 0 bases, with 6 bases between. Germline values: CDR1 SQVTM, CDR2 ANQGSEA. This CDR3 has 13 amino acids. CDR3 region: CSVEPKSTDTQYF. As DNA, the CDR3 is TGCAGCGTTGAACCAAAAAGCACAGATACGCAGTATTTT.

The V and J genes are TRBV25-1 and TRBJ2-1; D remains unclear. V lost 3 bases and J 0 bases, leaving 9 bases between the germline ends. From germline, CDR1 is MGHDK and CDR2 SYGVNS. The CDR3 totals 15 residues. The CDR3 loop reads CASSEEQSSYNEQFF. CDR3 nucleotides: TGTGCCAGCAGTGAGGAACAGAGCTCCTACAATGAGCAGTTCTTC.